This T cell receptor beta chain was captured in a study of cytomegalovirus exposure and HLA in healthy donors. Points from the study as a whole: Available immune exposure information covered CMV serostatus only. The study put under 200 TCR beta chains on its list as cytomegalovirus-associated. Reported performance of the classifier showed diagnosis of cytomegalovirus status with high specificity and sensitivity.

As concerns this clone: The antigen remains undetermined.

Germline V gives CDR1 SGHTA, CDR2 FQGNSA. The ends were cut back, 0 bases at V and 3 bases at J, with 6 bases in the middle. The CDR3 runs 13 residues. The PCR ran on 60 Vbeta and 13 Jbeta primers. Data came from immunoSEQ multiplex PCR; TCRdb stores just in-frame clones and leaves some out. Of 150,000 to 200,000 clones listed, approximately 81% were seen once; the top ten hold 0.25% to 0.3%. The V gene is TRBV7-2, the J gene TRBJ2-7; D not certain. This receptor was obtained from a boy younger than 18 in good health and CMV-seronegative. Material: PBMCs. The CDR3 sequence is CASSLAWSYEQYF. The DNA for the CDR3 is TGTGCCAGCAGCTTAGCATGGAGCTACGAGCAGTACTTC.